This passage covers 14 T cell receptor beta chains from one sample sequenced in a study of T-cell reconstitution after alpha-beta-depleted transplantation in children. It was with unique molecular identifiers that the TCRbeta library was prepared. TCRdb re-analysed the PCR reads in MiXCR, keeping a single row per CDR3 protein. Of more than 200,000 distinct CDR3 sequences in the sample, approximately 24% were seen once. The sequencing used PBMCs, mostly from graft donor cells, collected 360 days after TCRalphabeta/CD19-depleted stem cell transplant. All receptors derive from a female patient aged 2-9 years who had a stem cell transplant for congenital amegakaryocytic thrombocytopenia, so the T cells may come from the graft donor.

The chain has TRBV19 and TRBJ2-2; unclear D gene. CDR3 length equals 14 residues. Germline V gene data show CDR1 as LNHDA and CDR2 as SQIVND (reference sequence). Trimming took 1 base from V and 8 from J, leaving 11 bases between them. The CDR3 bases are TGTGCCAGTAGTATAGTTAAGGGCCAGGGGGAGCTGTTTTTT. Translation: CASSIVKGQGELFF.

This CDR3 reads CSASPTSGDEYQETQYF. The DNA of the CDR3 is TGCAGTGCTTCGCCTACTAGCGGGGACGAGTACCAAGAGACCCAGTACTTC. The chain recombines TRBV20-1 with TRBJ2-5, with 10 bases identical to TRBD2. This CDR3 has 17 amino acids. Losses at the gene ends were 5 bases for V and 0 bases for J; bases not matched to a gene: 12. Germline V lookup: CDR1 DFQATT, CDR2 SNEGSKA (reference sequence).

The rearrangement uses TRBV3-1 and TRBJ2-2; the match to TRBD2 covers 8 bases. The CDR3 has 13 amino acids. V gave up 3 bases and J gave up 6 bases; unmatched junction bases: 0. The germline V gene encodes CDR1 LGHDT and CDR2 YNNKEL (reference sequence). Here the CDR3 reads CASSQGLAGELFF. The CDR3 DNA reads as TGTGCCAGCAGCCAGGGACTAGCCGGGGAGCTGTTTTTT.

A few counts support this clonotype. The rearrangement joins TRBV10-3 to TRBJ1-3, with 8 bases matching TRBD1. Germline trimming cut 4 bases from V and 0 bases from J; bases unmatched to any gene: 14. The germline CDR1 and CDR2 sequences are ENHRY and SYGVKD. This CDR3 is built from 19 residues. CDR3 DNA: TGTGCCATCAGTGGACTACGGGACAGGCCATCCGACTCTGGAAACACCATATATTTT. It translates to CAISGLRDRPSDSGNTIYF.

The sample holds a few counts of this clonotype. V and J are TRBV7-9 and TRBJ1-4; TRBD1 agrees at 7 bases. The germline gives CDR1 SEHNR, CDR2 FQNEAQ (reference sequence). This CDR3 comprises 16 residues. V shed 5 bases, J shed 5 bases, and the junction held 11 bases outside the gene matches. CDR3 loop: CASSPGGTVINEKLFF. Written as DNA, the CDR3 is TGTGCCAGCAGCCCCGGTGGGACAGTGATCAATGAAAAACTGTTTTTT.

The chain combines TRBV29-1 with TRBJ2-1; 9 bases are a match to TRBD2. Germline-derived CDR1 and CDR2 are SQVTM and ANQGSEA. With 6 bases clipped from V and 4 bases from J, the junction kept 7 bases outside the gene matches. The CDR3 sequence is 14 residues long. CDR3 sequence: CSVNSGRGYNEQFF. For the CDR3, the DNA is TGCAGCGTAAATAGCGGGAGAGGTTACAATGAGCAGTTCTTC.

This clonotype appeared a few times. The gene calls are TRBV20-1 and TRBJ1-6, with 8 bases fitting TRBD1. CDR1 is DFQATT, CDR2 SNEGSKA, per germline (reference sequence). V trimming: 2 bases; J trimming: 9 bases; junction bases outside the gene matches: 3. This CDR3 comprises 13 residues. The CDR3 reads CSARSQGASPLHF. In nucleotides, the CDR3 is TGCAGTGCTAGAAGCCAGGGGGCTTCACCCCTCCACTTT.

This clonotype has more than one count but fewer than ten. The chain couples TRBV20-1 to TRBJ1-6, with unresolved D. CDR3 length: 13 amino acids. Per germline, CDR1 DFQATT and CDR2 SNEGSKA (reference sequence). CDR3 sequence: CSASGNENSPLHF. CDR3 DNA: TGCAGCGCCTCCGGCAACGAAAATTCACCCCTCCACTTT.

The chain links TRBV30 to TRBJ2-7; TRBD2 matches 12 bases. The CDR3 totals 14 residues. The V gene's germline CDR1 is GTSNPN and CDR2 SVGIG (reference sequence). V lost 3 bases to trimming and J lost 4 bases; unmatched junction nucleotides: 4. CDR3 loop: CAWSRLAGAYEQYF. The CDR3 nucleotides read TGTGCCTGGAGCCGACTAGCGGGAGCTTACGAGCAGTACTTC. The variable domain in full, completed from reference TRBV30 and TRBJ2-7, reads SQTIHQWPATLVQPVGSPLSLECTVEGTSNPNLYWYRQAAGRGLQLLFYSVGIGQISSEVPQNLSASRPQDRQFILSSKKLLLSDSGFYLCAWSRLAGAYEQYFGPGTRLTVT.

This clonotype showed up many times. The chain uses TRBV12-3 or TRBV12-4 and TRBJ2-1; 8 nucleotides align to TRBD1. This CDR3 region has 14 residues. The V segment lost 6 bases and the J segment 4 bases; nucleotides outside the gene matches: 5. Here the CDR3 DNA reads TGTGCCAGCAGCGGGACAGGCCCTTACAATGAGCAGTTCTTC. Amino acids: CASSGTGPYNEQFF.

The V gene is TRBV10-3, the J gene TRBJ2-5; 9 bases are shared with TRBD1. This CDR3 region has 14 residues. Per the germline V gene, CDR1 is ENHRY and CDR2 is SYGVKD. Trimming at V came to 8 bases and at J to 1 base, leaving 5 bases not matched to a gene. The CDR3 region has the DNA TGTGCCATCGGGGACAGGGTAGGCCAAGAGACCCAGTACTTC. It encodes CAIGDRVGQETQYF.

This sequence joins TRBV7-2 and TRBJ2-2; TRBD2 aligns across 14 bases. The CDR3 has 16 amino acids. V trimming: 7 bases; J trimming: 9 bases; junction bases outside the gene matches: 10. Germline-derived CDR1 and CDR2 are SGHTA and FQGNSA. This CDR3 reads CASTQGTSGRQRELFF. The CDR3 region has the DNA TGTGCCAGCACTCAGGGGACTAGCGGGAGACAAAGGGAGCTGTTTTTT.

The DNA for the CDR3 is TGCGCCAGCAGCTTGGCCGCACATTCCACTAGCACAGATACGCAGTATTTT. It encodes CASSLAAHSTSTDTQYF. This rearrangement joins TRBV5-1 to TRBJ2-3, with D unresolved. The germline V and J ends were trimmed by 0 bases and 0 bases, with 14 bases remaining between them. The CDR3 loop spans 17 amino acids. Germline CDR1 reads SGHRS; CDR2 reads YFSETQ.

CDR3 protein: CATSREQGGEKLFF. CDR3 nucleotide sequence: TGTGCCACCAGCAGAGAACAGGGCGGTGAAAAACTGTTTTTT. The chain uses TRBV15 and TRBJ1-4; D may be TRBD1 (6 bases). Trimming cost V 0 bases and J 7 bases, with 9 bases left between them. Germline loops: CDR1 LNHNV, CDR2 YYDKDF (reference sequence). CDR3 length equals 14 residues.